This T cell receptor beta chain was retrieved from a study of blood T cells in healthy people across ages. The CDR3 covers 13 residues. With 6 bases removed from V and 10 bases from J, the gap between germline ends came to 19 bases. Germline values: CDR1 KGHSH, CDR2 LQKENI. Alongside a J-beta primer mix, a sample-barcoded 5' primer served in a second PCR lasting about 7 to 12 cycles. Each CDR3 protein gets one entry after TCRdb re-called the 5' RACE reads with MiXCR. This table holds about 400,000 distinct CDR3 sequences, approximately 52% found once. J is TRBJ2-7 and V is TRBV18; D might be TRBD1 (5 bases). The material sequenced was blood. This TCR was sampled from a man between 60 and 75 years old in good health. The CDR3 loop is CASSQGRGFTQYF. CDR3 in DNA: TGTGCCAGCTCGCAGGGAAGGGGCTTCACCCAGTACTTC.